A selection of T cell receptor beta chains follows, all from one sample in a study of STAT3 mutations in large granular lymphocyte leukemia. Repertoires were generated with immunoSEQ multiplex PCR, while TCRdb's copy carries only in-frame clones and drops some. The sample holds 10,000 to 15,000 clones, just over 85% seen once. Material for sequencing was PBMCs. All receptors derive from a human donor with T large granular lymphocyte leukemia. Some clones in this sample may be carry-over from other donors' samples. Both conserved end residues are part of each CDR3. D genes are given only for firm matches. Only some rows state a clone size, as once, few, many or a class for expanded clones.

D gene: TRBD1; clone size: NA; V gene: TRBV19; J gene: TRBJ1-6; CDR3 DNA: TGTGCCAGCTCGGGACAGGGGGATTCACCCCTCCACTTT; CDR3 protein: CASSGQGDSPLHF
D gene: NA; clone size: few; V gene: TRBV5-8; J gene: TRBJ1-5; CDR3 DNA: TGTGCCAGCAGCCAGAATCAGCCCCAGCATTTT; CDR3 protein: CASSQNQPQHF
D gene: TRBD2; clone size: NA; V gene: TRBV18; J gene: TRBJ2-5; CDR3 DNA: TGTGCCAGCTCGTGGACTAGCGGTACCCAAGAGACCCAGTACTTC; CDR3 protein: CASSWTSGTQETQYF
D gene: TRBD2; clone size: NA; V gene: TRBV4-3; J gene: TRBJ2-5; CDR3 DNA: TGCGCCAGCAGCCAAGACACGGGCGGGGGGGAGACCCAGTACTTC; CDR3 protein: CASSQDTGGGETQYF
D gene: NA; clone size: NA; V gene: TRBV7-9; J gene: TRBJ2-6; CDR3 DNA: TGTGCCAGCAGCTTAGGCCGTGGGGCTGGGGCCAACGTCCTGACTTTC; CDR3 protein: CASSLGRGAGANVLTF
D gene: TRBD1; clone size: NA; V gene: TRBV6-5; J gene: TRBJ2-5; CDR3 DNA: TGTGCCAGCAGTGACGACAGGGGGGGAGAGACCCAGTACTTC; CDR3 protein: CASSDDRGGETQYF
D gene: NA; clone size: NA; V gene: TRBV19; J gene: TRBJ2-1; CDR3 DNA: TGTGCGACCGGGGTGAGCAGAGAGCAGTTCTTC; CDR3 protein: CATGVSREQFF
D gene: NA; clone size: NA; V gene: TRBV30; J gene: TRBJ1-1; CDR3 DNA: TGTGCCTGGAGTGTGAAGGGACATCAAGCTTTCTTT; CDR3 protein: CAWSVKGHQAFF
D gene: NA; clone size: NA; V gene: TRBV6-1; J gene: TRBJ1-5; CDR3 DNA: TGTGCCAGCAGTGCAGGGAATCAGCCCCAGCATTTT; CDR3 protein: CASSAGNQPQHF
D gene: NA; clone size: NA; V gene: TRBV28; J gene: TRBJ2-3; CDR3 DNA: TGTGCCAGCAGTAACCAGGGGAGGCTTGCAGATACGCAGTATTTT; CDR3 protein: CASSNQGRLADTQYF
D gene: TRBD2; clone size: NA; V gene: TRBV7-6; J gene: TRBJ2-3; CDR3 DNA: TGTGCCAGCAGCCAAAAGGGAGGGGATCCGGCAGATACGCAGTATTTT; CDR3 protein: CASSQKGGDPADTQYF
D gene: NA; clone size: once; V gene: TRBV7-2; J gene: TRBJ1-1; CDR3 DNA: TGTGCCAGCAGCTTAGCGGGGCCGAACACTGAAGCTTTCTTT; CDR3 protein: CASSLAGPNTEAFF
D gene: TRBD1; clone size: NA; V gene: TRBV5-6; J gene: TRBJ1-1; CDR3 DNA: TGTGCCAGCAGCTTTACGGGACAGGGAGACACTGAAGCTTTCTTT; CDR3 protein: CASSFTGQGDTEAFF
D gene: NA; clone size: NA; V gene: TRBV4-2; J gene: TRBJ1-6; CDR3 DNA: TGTGCCAGCAGCCGAGAGACAAATTCTGGGGCCAATTCACCCCTCCACTTT; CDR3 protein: CASSRETNSGANSPLHF
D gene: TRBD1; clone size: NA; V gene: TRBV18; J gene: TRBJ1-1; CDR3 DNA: TGTGCCAGCTCCCTCGGACAGGGGGCTTGGAACACTGAAGCTTTCTTT; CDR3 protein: CASSLGQGAWNTEAFF
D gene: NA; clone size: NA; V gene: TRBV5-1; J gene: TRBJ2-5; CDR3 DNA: TGCGCCAGCAGCCCCCGTGTGGCGGGGCGGGGAGAGACCCAGTACTTC; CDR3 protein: CASSPRVAGRGETQYF
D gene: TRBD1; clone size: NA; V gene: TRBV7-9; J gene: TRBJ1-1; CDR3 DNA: TGTGCCAGCAGCTGGGAACCCGGGACAGAAGGTAAAGCTTTCTTT; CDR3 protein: CASSWEPGTEGKAFF
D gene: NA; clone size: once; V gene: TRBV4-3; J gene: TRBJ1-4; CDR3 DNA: TGCGCCAGCAGCCAAGATCCGGCAGGGAGGGAAAAACTGTTTTTT; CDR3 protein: CASSQDPAGREKLFF
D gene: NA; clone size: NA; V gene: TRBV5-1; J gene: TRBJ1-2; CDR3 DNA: TGCGCCAGCAGCTTGAATATCGGGGATAGCTATGGCTACACCTTC; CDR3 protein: CASSLNIGDSYGYTF
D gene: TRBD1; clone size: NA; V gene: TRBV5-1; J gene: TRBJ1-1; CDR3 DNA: TGCGCCAGCAGCGGGGGACAGGGGGACACTGAAGCTTTCTTT; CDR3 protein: CASSGGQGDTEAFF
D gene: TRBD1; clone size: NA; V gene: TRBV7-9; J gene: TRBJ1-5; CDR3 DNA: TGTGCCAGCAGCCCGCAGGGGGCTTCCCAGCCCCAGCATTTT; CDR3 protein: CASSPQGASQPQHF
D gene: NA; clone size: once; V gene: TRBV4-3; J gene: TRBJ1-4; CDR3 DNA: TGCGCCAGCAGCCAAGATCGGTACGCAACTAATGAAAAACTGTTTTTT; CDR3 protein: CASSQDRYATNEKLFF
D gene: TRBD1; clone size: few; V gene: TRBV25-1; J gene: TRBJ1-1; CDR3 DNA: TGTGCCAGCAGTGCGACAGGGTATGATGAAGCTTTCTTT; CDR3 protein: CASSATGYDEAFF
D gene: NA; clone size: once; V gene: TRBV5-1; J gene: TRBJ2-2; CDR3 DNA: TGCGCCAGCAGCCGAGATGGCCCAGGTGATGGTTCCGGGGAGCTGTTTTTT; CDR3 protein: CASSRDGPGDGSGELFF
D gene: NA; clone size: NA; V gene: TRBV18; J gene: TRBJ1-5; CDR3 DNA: TGTGCCAGCTCACCTTTCAGGGCAAAAGGGCAGCCCCAGCATTTT; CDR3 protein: CASSPFRAKGQPQHF
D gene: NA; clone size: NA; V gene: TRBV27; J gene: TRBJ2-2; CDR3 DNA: TGTGCCAGCAGTCCCCGCGCCATCGGGGCGAACACCGGGGAGCTGTTTTTT; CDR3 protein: CASSPRAIGANTGELFF
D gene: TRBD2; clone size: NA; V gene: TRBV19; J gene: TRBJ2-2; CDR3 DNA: TGTGCCAGTACGCAAGCGGGGGTAACGTACACCGGGGAGCTGTTTTTT; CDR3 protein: CASTQAGVTYTGELFF
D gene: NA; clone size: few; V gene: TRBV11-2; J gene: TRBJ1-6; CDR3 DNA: TGTGCCAGCAGCCTCGGACAGAAGGATTCACCCCTCCACTTT; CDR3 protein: CASSLGQKDSPLHF
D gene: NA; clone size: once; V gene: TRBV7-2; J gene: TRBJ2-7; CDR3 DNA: TGTGCCAGCAGCTTAGCGCGGAGCCGAAACGAGCAGTACTTC; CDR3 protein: CASSLARSRNEQYF
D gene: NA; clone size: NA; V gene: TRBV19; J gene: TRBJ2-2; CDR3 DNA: TGTGCCAGTTCCCCCGGCAGTTACGGGGAGCTGTTTTTT; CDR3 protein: CASSPGSYGELFF
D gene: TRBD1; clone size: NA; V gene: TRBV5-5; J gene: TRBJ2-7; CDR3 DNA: TGTGCCAGCAGCTTTTCGGCAGGGGGCCCCTACGAGCAGTACTTC; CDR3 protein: CASSFSAGGPYEQYF
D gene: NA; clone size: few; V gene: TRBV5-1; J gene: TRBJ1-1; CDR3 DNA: TGCGCCAGCAGCTTGGACACTGAAGCTTTCTTT; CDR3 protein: CASSLDTEAFF
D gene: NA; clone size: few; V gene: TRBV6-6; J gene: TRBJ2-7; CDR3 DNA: TGTGCCAGCAGTTTGGACGGCTCCTACGAGCAGTACTTC; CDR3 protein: CASSLDGSYEQYF
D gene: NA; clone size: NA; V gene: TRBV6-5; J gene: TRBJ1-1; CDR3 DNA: TGTGCCAGCGGCGCAGGGCGGAAAGGCGCTGAAGCTTTCTTT; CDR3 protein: CASGAGRKGAEAFF
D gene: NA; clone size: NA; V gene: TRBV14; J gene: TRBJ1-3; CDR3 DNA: TGTGCCAGCAGCCAAGTCAAGGGGTTTGGAAACACCATATATTTT; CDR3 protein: CASSQVKGFGNTIYF
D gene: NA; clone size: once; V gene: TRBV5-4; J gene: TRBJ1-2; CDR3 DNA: TGTGCCAGCAGCTCCCCACGGGGAACCCACTATGGCTACACCTTC; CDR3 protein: CASSSPRGTHYGYTF